This TCR beta chain came from a study of beta chain features in type 1 diabetes. General study points: Type 1 diabetes patients had TCRB CDR3s that were shorter (moderately but significantly so) in all four CD4+ subsets.

Between the trimmed V and J ends, which lost 5 bases and 2 bases, there was a span of 13 bases. Germline V gene data show CDR1 as SGHAT and CDR2 as FQNNGV. The length of the CDR3 is 14 residues. Expressed TCRB transcripts were sequenced after all isolated RNA was converted to cDNA. Method: immunoSEQ multiplex PCR; TCRdb's copy keeps in-frame clones and lacks some. Among 150,000 to 200,000 clones listed, around 8.4% were seen once. On this clone: Its antigen is still unknown. Other DNA sequences in this specimen translate into the identical CDR3.

Sequencing was performed on central memory CD4+ T cells from blood. The chain carries TRBV11-2 and TRBJ2-7; D perhaps matches TRBD1 (5 bases). This receptor was identified in a woman under 30 with type 1 diabetes. CDR3: CASSLRQGTYEQYF. In nucleotides, the CDR3 is TGTGCCAGCAGCCTGAGGCAGGGCACCTACGAGCAGTACTTC.